The clone carrying this T cell receptor beta chain was picked up a small number of times. What it binds is not known. This entry is derived from a study of cytomegalovirus exposure and HLA in healthy donors. Notes on the study in general: In a later analysis, 16,951 TCR beta sequences were associated with HLA alleles at 0.05 false discovery rate. Whilst most TCR sequences proved rare, a subset of public TCRs occurred across many donors.

In the PCR, 60 Vbeta and 13 Jbeta primers were used. This table comes from immunoSEQ multiplex PCR, and its TCRdb copy is limited to in-frame clones, with some not included. Of fewer than 200,000 clones listed, roughly 85% are singletons. Germline assignment: CDR1 SGHRS and CDR2 YFSETQ. V lost 0 bases and J lost 4; bases outside the gene matches: 9. The CDR3 consists of 16 residues. Sequences were obtained from PBMCs. The genes are TRBV5-1 and TRBJ1-1, with TRBD1 matching over 7 bases. The receptor was isolated from a young woman in good health and CMV-seronegative. The chain's CDR3 is CASSLGAGTVVTEAFF. The CDR3 coding sequence is TGCGCCAGCAGCTTGGGAGCCGGGACAGTCGTCACTGAAGCTTTCTTT.